This T cell receptor beta chain was found in a study of blood T cell repertoires in COVID-19 (dated by TCRdb to about 2020). Regarding the complete study: Samples covering the acute and convalescent phases of COVID-19 were provided by collaborators in the United States, Italy and Spain. The material from the prospective study consisted of cDNA or gDNA derived from T cells, B-cell-depleted T cells, or PBMCs. Deeply sampled blood TCRbeta repertoires from subjects exposed to, actively infected with, or recovered from COVID-19 were included in the dataset. The repertoires were released in a freely available public database intended as a resource for research on the immune response to SARS-CoV-2. The samples were drawn from two sources: the first 160 participants of the ongoing ImmuneRACE study, and 1,000 to 1,500 subjects contributed by 6 global collaborators. Sample metadata almost always included a de-identified subject ID, COVID-19 status, age in years and sex. Where available, HLA class I and class II types were obtained from metadata supplied by the sample provider rather than from assay-based typing. Paper-wide results and their limitations: The amount of clinical and demographic metadata varied by source and participant and was provided uncurated.

Another Seattle source contributed samples from volunteer blood donors who had recovered from COVID-19. Each collaborating institution followed its own protocols to collect whole blood in K2EDTA tubes. Collaborator samples were shipped for TCRbeta analysis as frozen whole blood, isolated PBMCs, or DNA extracted from either sample type. TCRbeta CDR3 regions were amplified from genomic DNA using the immunoSEQ Assay, a bias-controlled multiplex PCR. In the authors' own workflow: The number of nucleated cells in each sample was estimated from the amplification of reference gene primers within the assay. Sequence reads were collapsed and filtered to measure the absolute abundance of every unique TCRbeta CDR3 rearrangement. For each sample, productive Simpson clonality was calculated by taking the square root of Simpson's diversity index across productive rearrangements. TCRdb mirrors the immuneACCESS table, restricted to in-frame sequences. Some clones are absent from its copies; in checked studies, under half trace to an unresolved V gene, and the reason for the others is unknown. That table furnishes V, J and clone size, whereas the DNA furnished D and trimming. The sample yields more than 300,000 clones; around 90% were counted once. The ten largest clones capture more than 3% of the sample.

About this clone itself: No antigen is known for it. Base quality data are lacking; no much larger clone is found one base away.

The junction shows trimming of 1 base on V and 3 bases on J, and the gene matches do not reach 5 bases of it. The CDR3 spans 15 residues, from the cysteine through the phenylalanine. Here the CDR3 DNA is all that survives: 45 bases in frame from base 1. Via the germline V gene (reference sequence), CDR1 is LNHDA and CDR2 SQIVND. Sequenced: peripheral blood. The rearrangement combines TRBV19 with TRBJ2-5; the junction holds 7 bases that match TRBD1. This receptor was obtained from a woman between 18 and 29 years old who had recovered from COVID-19. CDR3 region: CASSIVWDRKETQYF. DNA sequence: TGTGCCAGTAGTATAGTATGGGACAGAAAAGAGACCCAGTACTTC.